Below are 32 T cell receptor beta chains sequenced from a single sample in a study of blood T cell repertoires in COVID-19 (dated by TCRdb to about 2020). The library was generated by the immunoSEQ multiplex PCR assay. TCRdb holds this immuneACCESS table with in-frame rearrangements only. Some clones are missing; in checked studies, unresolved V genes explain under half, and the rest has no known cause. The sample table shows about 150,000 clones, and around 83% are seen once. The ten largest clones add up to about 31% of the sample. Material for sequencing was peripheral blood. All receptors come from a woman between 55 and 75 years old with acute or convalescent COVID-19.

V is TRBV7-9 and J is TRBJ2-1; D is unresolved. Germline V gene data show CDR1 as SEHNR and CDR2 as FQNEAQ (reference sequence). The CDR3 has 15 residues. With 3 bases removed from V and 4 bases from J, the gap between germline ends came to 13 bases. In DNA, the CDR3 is TGTGCCAGCAGCTTTTACACGAACCCTTACAATGAGCAGTTCTTC. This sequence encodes CASSFYTNPYNEQFF.

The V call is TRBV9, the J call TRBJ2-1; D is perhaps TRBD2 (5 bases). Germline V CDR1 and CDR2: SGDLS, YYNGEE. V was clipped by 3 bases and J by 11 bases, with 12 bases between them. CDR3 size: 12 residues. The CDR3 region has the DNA TGTGCCAGCAGCGCTTCACTAGGACAGCAGTTCTTC. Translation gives CASSASLGQQFF.

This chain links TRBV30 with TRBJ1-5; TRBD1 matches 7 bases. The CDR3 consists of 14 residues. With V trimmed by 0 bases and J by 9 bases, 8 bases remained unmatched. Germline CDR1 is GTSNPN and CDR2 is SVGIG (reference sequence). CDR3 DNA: TGTGCCTGGAGTGTAACAGGGCAGGGGGGGCCCCAGCATTTT. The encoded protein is CAWSVTGQGGPQHF.

The CDR3 here is CASSPGDPSLLKGYTF. CDR3 bases: TGTGCCAGCAGCCCAGGGGACCCGTCCCTATTGAAGGGCTACACCTTC. The rearrangement links TRBV7-9 to TRBJ1-2; possibly TRBD1 for D (6 bases). The CDR3 has 16 residues. With 5 bases removed from V and 8 bases from J, the gap between germline ends came to 24 bases. CDR1 is SEHNR, CDR2 FQNEAQ, per germline (reference sequence).

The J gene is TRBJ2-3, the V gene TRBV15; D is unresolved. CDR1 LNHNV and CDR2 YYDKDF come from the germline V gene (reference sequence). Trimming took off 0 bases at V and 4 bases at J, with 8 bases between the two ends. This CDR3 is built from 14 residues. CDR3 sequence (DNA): TGTGCCACCAGCAGAGATACCGAGGCAGATACGCAGTATTTT. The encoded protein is CATSRDTEADTQYF.

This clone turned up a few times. CDR3 nucleotide sequence: TGCAGTGCTAGTCGGGGTTCGGACACCGGGGAGCTGTTTTTT. Translating it yields CSASRGSDTGELFF. The gene calls are TRBV20-1 and TRBJ2-2; the D gene is possibly TRBD2 (5 bases). The germline CDR1 and CDR2 sequences are DFQATT and SNEGSKA (reference sequence). The V end was cut by 3 bases, the J end by 3 bases, with 11 bases between. This CDR3 contains 14 residues.

DNA for the CDR3: TGCAGTGCTAGTCTAACTCCTTATGGCTACACCTTC. It specifies CSASLTPYGYTF. The chain carries TRBV20-1 and TRBJ1-2; D is unresolved. CDR1 DFQATT and CDR2 SNEGSKA come from the germline V gene (reference sequence). V shed 3 bases and J shed 5 bases, with 10 bases lying between them. This CDR3 region has 12 residues.

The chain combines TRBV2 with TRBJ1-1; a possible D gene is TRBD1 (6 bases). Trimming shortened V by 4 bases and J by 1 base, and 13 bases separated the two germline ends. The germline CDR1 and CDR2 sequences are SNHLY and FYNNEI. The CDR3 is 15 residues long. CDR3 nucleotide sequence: TGTGCCAGCAGTGCCCTGGGGGGGCCGAACACTGAAGCTTTCTTT. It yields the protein CASSALGGPNTEAFF.

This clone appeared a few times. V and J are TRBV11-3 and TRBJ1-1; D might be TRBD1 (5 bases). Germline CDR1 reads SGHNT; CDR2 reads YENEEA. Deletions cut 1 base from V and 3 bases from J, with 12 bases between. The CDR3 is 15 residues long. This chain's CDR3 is CASSLGEGRDTEAFF. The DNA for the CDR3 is TGTGCCAGCAGCTTAGGAGAGGGGAGGGACACTGAAGCTTTCTTT.

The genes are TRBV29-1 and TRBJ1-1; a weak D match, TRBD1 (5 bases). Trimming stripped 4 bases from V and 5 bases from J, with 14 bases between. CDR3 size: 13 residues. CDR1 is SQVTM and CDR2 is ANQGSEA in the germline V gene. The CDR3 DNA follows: TGCAGCGTTGTTGTGCTGGGGGGGACTGAAGCTTTCTTT. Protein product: CSVVVLGGTEAFF. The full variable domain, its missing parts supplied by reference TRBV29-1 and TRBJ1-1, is SAVISQKPSRDICQRGTSLTIQCQVDSQVTMMFWYRQQPGQSLTLIATANQGSEATYESGFVIDKFPISRPNLTFSTLTVSNMSPEDSSIYLCSVVVLGGTEAFFGQGTRLTVV.

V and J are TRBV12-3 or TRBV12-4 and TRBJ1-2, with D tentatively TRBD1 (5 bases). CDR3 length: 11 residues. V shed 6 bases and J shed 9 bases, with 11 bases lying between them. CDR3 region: CASSPGLSYTF. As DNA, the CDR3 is TGTGCCAGCAGCCCAGGGTTAAGCTACACCTTC.

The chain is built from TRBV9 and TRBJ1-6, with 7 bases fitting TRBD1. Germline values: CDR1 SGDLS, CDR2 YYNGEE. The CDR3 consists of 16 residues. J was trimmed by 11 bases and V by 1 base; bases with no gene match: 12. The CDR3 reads CASSVNFRTGVAPLHF. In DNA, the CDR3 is TGTGCCAGCAGCGTAAATTTCCGAACAGGGGTGGCACCCCTCCACTTT.

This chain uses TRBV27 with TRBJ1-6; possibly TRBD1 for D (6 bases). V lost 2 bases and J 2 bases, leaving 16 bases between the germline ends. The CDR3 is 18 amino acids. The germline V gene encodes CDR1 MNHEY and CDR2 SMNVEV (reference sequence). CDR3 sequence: CASSLEGPGVTYNSPLHF. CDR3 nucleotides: TGTGCCAGCAGTTTAGAGGGTCCAGGGGTGACCTATAATTCACCCCTCCACTTT.

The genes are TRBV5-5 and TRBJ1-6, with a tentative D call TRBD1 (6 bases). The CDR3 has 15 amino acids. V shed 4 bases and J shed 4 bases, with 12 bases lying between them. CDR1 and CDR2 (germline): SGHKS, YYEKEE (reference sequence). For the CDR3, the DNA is TGTGCCAGCAGCCCGCAGGGGCTTTATAATTCACCCCTCCACTTT. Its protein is CASSPQGLYNSPLHF. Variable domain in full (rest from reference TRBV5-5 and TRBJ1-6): DAGVTQSPTHLIKTRGQQVTLRCSPISGHKSVSWYQQVLGQGPQFIFQYYEKEERGRGNFPDRFSARQFPNYSSELNVNALLLGDSALYLCASSPQGLYNSPLHFGNGTRLTVT.

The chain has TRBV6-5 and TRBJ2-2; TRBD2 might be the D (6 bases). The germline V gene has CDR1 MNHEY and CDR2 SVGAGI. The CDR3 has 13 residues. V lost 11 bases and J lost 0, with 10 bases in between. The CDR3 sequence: CAVGGSNTGELFF. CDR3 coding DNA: TGTGCCGTCGGGGGTTCGAACACCGGGGAGCTGTTTTTT.

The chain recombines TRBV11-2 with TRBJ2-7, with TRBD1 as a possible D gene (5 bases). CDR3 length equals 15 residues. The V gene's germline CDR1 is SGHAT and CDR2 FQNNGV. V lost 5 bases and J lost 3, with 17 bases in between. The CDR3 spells CASSRTDSTGYEQYV. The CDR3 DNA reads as TGTGCCAGCAGCCGAACCGACAGTACGGGCTACGAGCAGTACGTC.

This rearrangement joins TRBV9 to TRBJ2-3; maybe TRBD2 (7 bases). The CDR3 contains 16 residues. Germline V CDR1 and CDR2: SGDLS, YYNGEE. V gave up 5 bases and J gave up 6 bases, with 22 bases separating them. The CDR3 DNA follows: TGTGCCAGCAGTGCCCCTGGGGGGGGCCTGGTGGATACGCAGTATTTT. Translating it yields CASSAPGGGLVDTQYF.

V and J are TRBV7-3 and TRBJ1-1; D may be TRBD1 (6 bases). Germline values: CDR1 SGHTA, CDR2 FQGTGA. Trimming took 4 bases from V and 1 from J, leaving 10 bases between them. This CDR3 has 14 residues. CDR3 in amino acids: CASSSGASNTEAFF. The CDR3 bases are TGTGCCAGCAGCTCAGGGGCCTCGAACACTGAAGCTTTCTTT. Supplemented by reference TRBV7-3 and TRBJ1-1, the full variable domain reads GAGVSQTPSNKVTEKGKYVELRCDPISGHTALYWYRQSLGQGPEFLIYFQGTGAADDSGLPNDRFFAVRPEGSVSTLKIQRTERGDSAVYLCASSSGASNTEAFFGQGTRLTVV.

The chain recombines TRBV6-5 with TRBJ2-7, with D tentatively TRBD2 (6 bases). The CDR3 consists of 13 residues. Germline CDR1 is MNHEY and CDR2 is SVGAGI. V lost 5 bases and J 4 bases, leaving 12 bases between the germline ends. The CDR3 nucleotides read TGTGCCAGCAGTAAGGGACTCCGATACGAGCAGTACTTC. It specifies CASSKGLRYEQYF.

The CDR3 bases are TGTGCCAGCAGTCGACTACCTAGTTCCGAGGCTGAAAAACTGTTTTTT. Protein sequence: CASSRLPSSEAEKLFF. The chain couples TRBV6-6 to TRBJ1-4, with unresolved D. CDR1 MNHNY and CDR2 SVGAGI come from the germline V gene (reference sequence). CDR3 length equals 16 residues. The germline V and J ends were trimmed by 5 bases and 7 bases, with 20 bases remaining between them.

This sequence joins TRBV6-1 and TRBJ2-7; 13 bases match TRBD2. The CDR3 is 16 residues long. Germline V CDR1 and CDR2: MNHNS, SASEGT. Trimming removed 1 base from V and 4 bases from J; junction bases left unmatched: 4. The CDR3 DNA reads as TGTGCCAGCAGTGAAGGACTAGCGGGGGGACCATACGAGCAGTACTTC. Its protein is CASSEGLAGGPYEQYF.

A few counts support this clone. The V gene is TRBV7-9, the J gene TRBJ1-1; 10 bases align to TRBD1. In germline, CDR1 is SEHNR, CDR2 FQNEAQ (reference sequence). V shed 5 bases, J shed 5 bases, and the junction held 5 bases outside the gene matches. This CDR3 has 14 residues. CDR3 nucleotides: TGTGCCAGCAGCAGGACAGGGGGGCAAACTGAAGCTTTCTTT. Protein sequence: CASSRTGGQTEAFF.

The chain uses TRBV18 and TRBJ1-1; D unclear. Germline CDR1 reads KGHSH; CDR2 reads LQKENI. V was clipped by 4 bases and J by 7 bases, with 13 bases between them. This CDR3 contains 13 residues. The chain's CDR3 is CASSLTGSSEAFF. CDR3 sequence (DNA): TGTGCCAGCTCACTTACCGGGTCAAGTGAAGCTTTCTTT.

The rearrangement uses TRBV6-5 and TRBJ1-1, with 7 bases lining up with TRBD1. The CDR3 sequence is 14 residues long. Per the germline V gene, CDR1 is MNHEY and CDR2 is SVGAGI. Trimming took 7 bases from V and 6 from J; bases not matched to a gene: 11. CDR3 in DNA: TGTGCCAGCAACTTCGGGACAGAGCGCTCTGAAGCTTTCTTT. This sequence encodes CASNFGTERSEAFF.

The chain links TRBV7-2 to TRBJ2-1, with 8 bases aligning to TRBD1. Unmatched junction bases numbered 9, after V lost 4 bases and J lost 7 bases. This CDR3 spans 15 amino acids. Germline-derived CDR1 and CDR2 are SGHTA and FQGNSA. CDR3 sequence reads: CASSWRQGSRNEQFF. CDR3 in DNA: TGTGCCAGCAGCTGGCGACAGGGGTCGCGGAATGAGCAGTTCTTC.

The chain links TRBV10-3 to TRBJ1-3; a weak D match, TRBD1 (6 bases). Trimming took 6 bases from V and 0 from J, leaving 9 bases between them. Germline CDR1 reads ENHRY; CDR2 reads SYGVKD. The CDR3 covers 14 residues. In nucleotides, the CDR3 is TGTGCCATCAGGGGGGACAACTCTGGAAACACCATATATTTT. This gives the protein CAIRGDNSGNTIYF.

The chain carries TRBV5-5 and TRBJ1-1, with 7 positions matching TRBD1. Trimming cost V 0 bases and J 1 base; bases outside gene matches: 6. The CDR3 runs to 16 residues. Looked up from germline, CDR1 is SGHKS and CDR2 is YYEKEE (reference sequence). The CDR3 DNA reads TGTGCCAGCAGCTTGGGGTGGACAGGAGCGAACACTGAAGCTTTCTTT. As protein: CASSLGWTGANTEAFF.

This CDR3 reads CASSPTSAGNEQFF. In nucleotides, the CDR3 is TGTGCCAGCAGCCCGACTAGCGCGGGCAATGAGCAGTTCTTC. V is TRBV28 and J is TRBJ2-1; TRBD2 matches 8 bases. Trimming took 6 bases from V and 6 from J; bases not matched to a gene: 7. CDR1 MDHEN and CDR2 SYDVKM come from the germline V gene. The CDR3 contains 14 residues.

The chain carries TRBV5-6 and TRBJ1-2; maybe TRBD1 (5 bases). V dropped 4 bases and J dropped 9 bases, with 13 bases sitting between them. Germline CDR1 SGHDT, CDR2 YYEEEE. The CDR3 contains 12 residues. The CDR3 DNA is TGTGCCAGCAGCCTTGGGCAGGGTCGCTACACCTTC. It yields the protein CASSLGQGRYTF.

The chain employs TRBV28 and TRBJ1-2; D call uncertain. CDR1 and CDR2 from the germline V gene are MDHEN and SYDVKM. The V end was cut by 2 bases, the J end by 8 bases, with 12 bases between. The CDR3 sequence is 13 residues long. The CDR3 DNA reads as TGTGCCAGCAGTTTAAAGGTCCCGGGAGGCTACACCTTC. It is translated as CASSLKVPGGYTF.

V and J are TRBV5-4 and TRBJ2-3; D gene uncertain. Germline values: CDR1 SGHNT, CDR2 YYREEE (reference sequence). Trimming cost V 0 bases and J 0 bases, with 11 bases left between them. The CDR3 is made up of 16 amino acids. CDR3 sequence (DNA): TGTGCCAGCAGCTTGGAGGAACGGGTGAGCACAGATACGCAGTATTTT. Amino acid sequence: CASSLEERVSTDTQYF.

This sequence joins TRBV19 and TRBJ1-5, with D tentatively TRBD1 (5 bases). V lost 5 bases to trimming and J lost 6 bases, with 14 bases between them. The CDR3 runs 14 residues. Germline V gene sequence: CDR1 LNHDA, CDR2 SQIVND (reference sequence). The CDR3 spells CASSEPGLSQPQHF. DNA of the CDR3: TGTGCCAGTAGTGAACCGGGACTCTCTCAGCCCCAGCATTTT.